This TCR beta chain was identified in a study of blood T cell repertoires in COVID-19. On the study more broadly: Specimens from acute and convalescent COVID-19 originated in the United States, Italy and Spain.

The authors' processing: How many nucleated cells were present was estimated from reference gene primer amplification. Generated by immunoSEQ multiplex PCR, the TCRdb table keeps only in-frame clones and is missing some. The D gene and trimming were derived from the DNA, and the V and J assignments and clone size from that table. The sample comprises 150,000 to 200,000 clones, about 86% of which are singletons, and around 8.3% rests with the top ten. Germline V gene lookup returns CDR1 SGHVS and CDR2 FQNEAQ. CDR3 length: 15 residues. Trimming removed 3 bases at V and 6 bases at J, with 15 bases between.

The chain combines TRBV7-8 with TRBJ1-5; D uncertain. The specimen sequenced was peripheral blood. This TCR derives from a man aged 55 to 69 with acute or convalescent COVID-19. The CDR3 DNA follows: TGTGCCAGCAGCTTTAGCTCATCGATGGGTCAGCCCCAGCATTTT. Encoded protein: CASSFSSSMGQPQHF.